This is a list of T cell receptor beta chains from one sample in a study of ipilimumab plus nivolumab after autologous stem cell transplantation. Clones were read by immunoSEQ multiplex PCR, and TCRdb kept only the in-frame ones, dropping some. This table holds 84,000 or so clones, 75% to 85% found once. The material sequenced was PBMCs, taken in a trial of ipilimumab plus nivolumab as post-transplant consolidation. The receptors come from a male donor with diffuse large B-cell lymphoma. Each CDR3 is given with its conserved first and last residue.

TRBJ1-1	TRBV9	CASSVVMRGAGTEAFF
TRBJ1-2	TRBV21-1	CARPRGGLWEGYTF
TRBJ1-1	TRBV5-1	CASSAAGHDEAFF
TRBJ2-1	TRBV7-2	CASSPNRDMWNEQFF
TRBJ1-4	TRBV19	CASSGRSNEKLFF
TRBJ2-1	TRBV2	CASSEGLVVDEQFF
TRBJ2-2	TRBV12-5	CASGLVLMNTGELFF
TRBJ1-1	TRBV27	CASRPTRDTEAFF
TRBJ1-1	TRBV7-9	CASSLAGNTEAFF
TRBJ2-7	TRBV25-1	CASGRGQPYEQYF
TRBJ2-5	TRBV10-2	CASSEAGGPKTQYF
TRBJ2-7	TRBV6-1	CASARDRGPYEQYF
TRBJ1-4	TRBV19	CASSSHPRGGREKLFF
TRBJ2-1	TRBV2	CASSVRGGAYNEQFF
TRBJ2-1	TRBV6-5	CASRVTSGAPNEQFF
TRBJ2-2	TRBV6-6	CASSYGQTAPTGELFF
TRBJ2-3	TRBV7-2	CASSQGLGGGTDTQYF
TRBJ2-5	TRBV4-1	CASSQEYVETQYF
TRBJ1-2	TRBV5-4	CASSLGVSYGYTF
TRBJ2-7	TRBV4-1	CASSQDLAGGPDEQYF
TRBJ2-5	TRBV30	CALLKIGTGETQYF
TRBJ1-1	TRBV19	CASRVGGARNTEAFF
TRBJ2-1	TRBV15	CATSSNTYEQFF
TRBJ2-1	TRBV18	CASSPGNNEQFF
TRBJ2-3	TRBV5-1	CASSRTSGYTDTQYF